This T cell receptor (beta chain) was profiled in a study of blood T cell repertoires in COVID-19. Libraries were prepared by immunoSEQ multiplex PCR; TCRdb keeps only in-frame clonotypes and omits some of them. Found here are about 220,000 clones, 65% to 85% of them singletons; the top ten hold 9.5% to 15%. Looked up from germline, CDR1 is LNHDA and CDR2 is SQIVND (reference sequence). V shed 5 bases, J shed 0 bases, and the junction held 8 bases outside the gene matches. The CDR3 has 18 residues. The sequencing input was peripheral blood. V gene TRBV19 combines with J gene TRBJ2-3, with TRBD2 matching 13 bases. The TCR comes from a human donor in a cohort sampled during active COVID-19. The CDR3 here is CASSAGLAGITSTDTQYF. The CDR3 nucleotides are TGTGCCAGTAGTGCGGGACTAGCGGGGATCACTAGCACAGATACGCAGTATTTT.